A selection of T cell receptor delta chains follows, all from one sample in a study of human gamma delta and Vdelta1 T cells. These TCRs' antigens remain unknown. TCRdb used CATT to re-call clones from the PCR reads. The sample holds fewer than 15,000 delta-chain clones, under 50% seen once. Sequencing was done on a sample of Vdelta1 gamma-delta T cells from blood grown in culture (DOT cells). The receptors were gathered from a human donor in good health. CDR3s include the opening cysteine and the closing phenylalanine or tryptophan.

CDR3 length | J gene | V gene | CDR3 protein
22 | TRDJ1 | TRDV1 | CALGKTLPGGGGYARYTDKLIF
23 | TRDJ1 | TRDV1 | CALGNKHFLRGLGGSPYTDKLIF
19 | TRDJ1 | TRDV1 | CALGELASQLGTYTDKLIF
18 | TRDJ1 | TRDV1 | CALGEGYVLGEYTDKLIF
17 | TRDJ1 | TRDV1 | CALGESYAGGYPDKLIF
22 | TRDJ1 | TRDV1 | CALGEGSPRSLSRLGDVDKLIF
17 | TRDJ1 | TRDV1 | CALGVGGRGINSGKLIF
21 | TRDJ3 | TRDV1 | CALGELESVFPSSWDTRQMFF
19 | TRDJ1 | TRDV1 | CALGLMTTQPVLGSDKLIF
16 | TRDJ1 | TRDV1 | CALGELEYSDTDKLIF
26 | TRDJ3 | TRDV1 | CALGELRLVPTLGGYARGWDTRQMFF
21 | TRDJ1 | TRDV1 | CALGERAFLRGTGAGTDKLIF
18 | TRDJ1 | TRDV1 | CALEPHGRGYRWTDKLIF
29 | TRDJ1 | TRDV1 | CALGTTNPTEFSTENLLGDTPLYTDKLIF
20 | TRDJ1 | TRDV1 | CALGEPSFYWGSSYTDKLIF
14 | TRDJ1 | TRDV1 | CALGEQHHTDKLIF